This T cell receptor (beta chain) was sequenced in a study of OX40 agonist ivuxolimab in advanced cancers. Study-wide background: Those treated in dose escalation had hepatocellular carcinoma, melanoma, renal cell cancer or head and neck cancer. Three patients, one with hepatocellular carcinoma and two with cutaneous melanoma, responded partially.

The table came from immunoSEQ multiplex PCR; TCRdb's copy has only in-frame clones and leaves some out. This table holds tens of thousands of clones, roughly 86% found once. Whole-study results and caveats: On average, CD8+ T cells showed a greater number of expanded clones than CD4+. The authors also found low normalized T-cell clonal expansion in some nonresponders.

Comments on this clone: Its antigen remains unknown.

CDR1 and CDR2 (germline): MNHNY, SVGAGI (reference sequence). This CDR3 contains 14 residues. V was pared by 0 bases and J by 5 bases, with 10 bases between. The V gene is TRBV6-6, the J gene TRBJ1-2, with a weak D call TRBD1 (5 bases). The sample in question was CD4+ or CD8+ T cells sorted from blood, obtained in a trial of the OX40 agonist ivuxolimab. The sequence was collected from an adult with an advanced solid tumor such as melanoma, head and neck, liver or kidney cancer. CDR3 amino acids: CASSYSGQDYGYTF. The DNA for the CDR3 is TGTGCCAGCAGTTACTCGGGGCAGGATTATGGCTACACCTTC.